The entry that follows covers one T cell receptor (beta chain) sequence. Its cognate antigen has yet to be identified. Within one base of it there is no much larger clone, and no base qualities were kept. The cohort comprised some 700 healthy bone marrow donors. At the time of sampling, all cohort members were nominally healthy, though unrecorded immune exposures were likely present. The donor tested CMV seronegative and was one of the 352 seronegative cohort members. A peripheral blood sample was collected from each donor, and TCR beta sequencing was performed on peripheral blood mononuclear cells. The Qiagen DNeasy Blood Extraction Kit was used to extract genomic DNA from the blood cell samples. The CDR3 starts with the cysteine, ends with the phenylalanine, and has 17 residues. CDR3 DNA is the only sequence kept; it has 51 bases, read in frame from the first base. At the junction V is shortened by 4 bases and J by 0 bases, with 19 bases in between. The germline V gene supplies CDR1 SGHRS and CDR2 YFSETQ.

Library generation was performed with the immunoSEQ multiplex PCR assay. The multiplex PCR relied on a mix of 60 forward primers for TCR Vbeta segments and 13 reverse primers for TCR Jbeta segments. The CDR3 region of rearranged TCR beta genes was amplified from genomic DNA by a multiplex PCR assay. The amplified TCR beta libraries were sequenced on the Illumina HiSeq System as 87-base-pair reads. The study's processing was this. A later analysis counted about 76 million unique TCR beta chains across the 666 repertoires, and some 11 million of these chains were shared by at least two donors. To remove PCR and sequencing errors, raw reads were error-corrected and collapsed into unique sequences using a nearest-neighbor algorithm that merged closely related sequences. Alignment of CDR3 sequences to IMGT reference sequences was used to assign V, D and J gene segments. For a sequence to be retained, at least a six-nucleotide match to both a V gene segment and a J gene segment was required. Rearrangements were classified as productive when the CDR3 lacked stop codons and remained in frame with V and J, and all other rearrangements were classified as non-productive. CDR3 was defined by IMGT convention, running from the second conserved V-encoded cysteine to the conserved J-encoded phenylalanine. Sequences without an unambiguous match to a single V gene segment were excluded from the earlier analysis of 587 of the donors. In an earlier analysis of roughly 500 of the donors, V segments were called functional above 56.7% productive rearrangements and were called segregating when the between-donor standard deviation exceeded 5%. A statistical classification framework was developed to diagnose cytomegalovirus status using the catalog of TCR beta chain sequences. In a later analysis, V and J genes were assigned by comparing TCR nucleotide sequences against IMGT/GENE-DB human TR gene sequences. In a later analysis, CDR3 sequences and most-parsimonious VDJ recombination scenarios were assigned using the TCRdist pipeline. In a later analysis, each TCR beta chain was defined by its CDR3 amino acid sequence together with its V-gene family, and reads lacking a unique V-gene family were excluded. As a way to deal with suspected cross-contamination and a sequencing artifact, a later analysis dropped 450 to 700 nucleotide sequences that were highly shared and had low generation probability. In a later analysis, a clonal expansion index for each public chain was calculated from normalized within-repertoire ranks of inferred template counts. In a later analysis, generation probabilities were computed using a VDJ recombination model fitted to out-of-frame rearrangements, and the results were checked against IGoR. Hypergeometric tests were used in a later analysis to score TCR-TCR, TCR-HLA and TCR-CMV co-occurrence, with a repertoire-size bias correction applied to the TCR pairs. To estimate false discovery rates, a later analysis permuted the HLA or CMV assignments 20 times. In a later analysis, co-occurring TCRs were grouped using DBSCAN, with TCRdist sequence similarity added in when clustering inside HLA-allele-positive subsets. For co-occurrence clustering, repertoires with fewer than 30,000 or more than 120,000 public chains were excluded, along with five repertoires with anomalous nucleotide sharing. TCRdb provides this immuneACCESS table in a form limited to in-frame rearrangements. Some clones are lacking; in checked studies, under half of them reflect an unresolved V gene, and why the rest are absent is not known. V, J and clone size are those of that table, while D and trimming were read from the DNA. Here the sample has roughly 250,000 clones; 80% occur a single time. About 0.3% of the sample is taken by the ten largest.

This sample is drawn from a study of cytomegalovirus exposure and HLA in healthy donors (dated by TCRdb to between 2016 and 2019). For the wider study: In an earlier analysis of 587 of the donors, around 290 Gb of sequence data and 120 million or so unique TCR beta sequences from about 190 million T cells were reported. In an earlier analysis of roughly 580 of the donors, high-throughput TCR beta sequencing was used to judge whether each TCR beta V gene segment behaved as functional or pseudogenic. A later analysis re-examined previously published TCR beta repertoires from 600 to 700 donors and added high-resolution HLA genotyping to investigate patterns of TCR occurrence. The number of typed donors differed by locus: roughly 620-630 for A, B, C, DRB1 and DQB1; some 500 for DQA1; approximately 610 for DPA1; and approximately 450 for DPB1. The study aimed to test whether signatures of past pathogen exposure could be identified by cataloging public T cell receptors. Using immunosequencing, the study profiled T cell repertoires from some 670 subjects and related those repertoires to cytomegalovirus serostatus. To predict cytomegalovirus infection status, the study brought together high-throughput TCR immunosequencing, statistical association of individual TCRs with disease status, and machine learning. Rather than drawing on any new phenotypic data, the later analysis identified candidate immune exposures from TCR beta sequences and the way those sequences occurred across donors. A later genetic analysis took genome-wide SNP genotypes for about 60% of the roughly 670 donors and used that subset as a discovery cohort. An early release that covered some 640 HLA-typed donors contained about 300 gigabases of sequencing data and 75 million to 100 million unique TCR sequences. Every discovery cohort repertoire had been produced on one sequencing platform. Of the 300 to 450 genotyped donors, approximately 80% fell in the genetic ancestry cluster associated with self-reported Caucasian donors. A separate validation cohort of some 130 different subjects was used in addition to the 666-subject first cohort. Alongside the repertoire data, information on donor age, sex, ethnicity and CMV serostatus was compiled. Class I and class II HLA loci were covered by the typing at four-digit resolution. Across around 400 genotyped donors of the cohort, an average of approximately 220,000 unique TCR beta nucleotide sequences per donor were sequenced, and around 20% of those sequences were non-productive. Roughly 5 DR-DQ haplotypes were handled as single units for association and clustering, since linkage in the cohort was strong. Study-wide conclusions, independent of this receptor: A total of 150 or so TCR beta chains were listed by the study as associated with cytomegalovirus. The only immune exposure information available for the cohort was CMV serostatus. A further reported finding was that TCR beta sequences accurately predicted the HLA-A and HLA-B alleles for most subjects in the first cohort. Because counts were too low, some 17 rarely observed V segments, including chromosome 9 orphons, were excluded from the earlier analysis of several hundred of the donors. Because the 87-base-pair reads could not distinguish some IMGT-functional V segments, including TRBV6-2 and TRBV6-3, those segments were excluded. A few of the identified cytomegalovirus-associated TCR beta chains were confirmed in vitro to be specific for cytomegalovirus antigens. Roughly uniform sequencing depth across donors was assumed in presence/absence analyses, although this assumption may not hold. It was suggested by the authors that the approach could potentially be generalized to other disease states and immunological phenotypes. At a false discovery rate of 0.05, a later analysis linked around 17,000 TCR beta sequences to specific HLA alleles. In a later genetic analysis, fewer N-insertions in productive TCRs were reported among donors in an Asian-associated ancestry cluster than the roughly 640-donor mean. Broadly in line with IMGT annotations, most TCR beta V segments showed up in productive rearrangements about 87% or about 30% of the time in an earlier analysis of several hundred of the donors. In a later analysis, most CMV-associated TCR beta chains were found to appear HLA-restricted, with HLA associations seemingly driven largely by CMV exposure. A cluster of highly shared sequence variants was judged likely to be a technical artifact of the sequencing pipeline. In this cohort, only TCR beta chains were sequenced, and detectable features were limited by the absence of alpha or paired-chain data. Assigning TCR associations to individual alleles was difficult when HLA alleles, especially DR and DQ, strongly co-occurred. Compared with equally common non-associated chains, HLA-associated TCR beta chains in a later analysis were more clonally expanded and had lower generation probabilities. Most TCR sequences were observed very rarely across donors, whereas some public TCRs were present in many individuals. HLA typing was unavailable for some donors at each locus, so association tests used only the typed subset. An association between a missense DCLRE1C variant and V-gene and J-gene trimming of TCR beta chains was found in a later genetic analysis and replicated in an independent cohort. The classifier was reported to diagnose cytomegalovirus status with high specificity and sensitivity in both the original and validation cohorts. Correlated functional status among segregating V segments might be attributable to linkage disequilibrium, but an unknown experimental factor could not be ruled out. A later analysis found that TCR association rates varied across HLA loci, with DRB1 alleles showing the most associated TCRs and HLA-C alleles the fewest. In a later analysis, several top co-occurrence clusters were reported to appear linked to parvovirus B19, influenza, CMV and Epstein-Barr virus.

Sequences were obtained from PBMCs. This clonotype was sampled from a girl aged 2 to 10 in good health and CMV-seronegative. Rearrangement joined TRBV5-1 to TRBJ1-2; TRBD1 might be the D gene, on 5 matching bases. In nucleotide form, the sequence is TGCGCCAGCAGCCCGCCCCCGGGGGTCGGGGCTAACTATGGCTACACCTTC. The resulting protein is CASSPPPGVGANYGYTF. The full variable domain, completed from the reference TRBV5-1 and TRBJ1-2 proteins outside the CDR3, reads KAGVTQTPRYLIKTRGQQVTLSCSPISGHRSVSWYQQTPGQGLQFLFEYFSETQRNKGNFPGRFSGRQFSNSRSEMNVSTLELGDSALYLCASSPPPGVGANYGYTFGSGTRLTVV.